The T cell receptor (beta chain) under discussion was sequenced for a study of OX40 agonist ivuxolimab in advanced cancers. As for the study in general: One patient with hepatocellular carcinoma and two with cutaneous melanoma, three in all, had partial responses.

Turning to this clone: As yet, its antigen is unknown.

Clones were sequenced by immunoSEQ multiplex PCR, and TCRdb holds only the in-frame ones, with some missing. The sample carries tens of thousands of clones, around 85% recorded once. Study-level points and caveats: The CD4+ and CD8+ T cells in the blood had expanded clonally by week 6 at 0.1 to 3.0 mg/kg. The authors did not determine the antigen specificity of the expanded peripheral T cells. Partial responders at 0.1-3.0 mg/kg had among the lowest clonal expansion.

CDR3 length: 17 amino acids. Trimming took 1 base from V and 10 from J, leaving 23 bases between them. Germline CDR1 and CDR2: KGHSH and LQKENI. The sequenced sample was CD4+ or CD8+ T cells sorted from blood, obtained in a trial of the OX40 agonist ivuxolimab. This receptor was obtained from an adult with an advanced solid tumor such as melanoma, head and neck, liver or kidney cancer. The V gene is TRBV18, the J gene TRBJ2-1; D might be TRBD2 (6 bases). The CDR3: CASSPLLWGRETQEQFF. The CDR3 coding sequence is TGTGCCAGCTCACCACTTCTTTGGGGTCGGGAGACTCAGGAGCAGTTCTTC.